A single sample gave rise to the 26 T cell receptor beta chains below, sequenced in a study of identical twins. One entry per CDR3 protein results from TCRdb running MiXCR on the 5' RACE reads. This sample has 1,800,000 or so distinct CDR3 sequences, with more than 30% found just once. Sample: cord blood. All receptors derive from a newborn girl in good health.

This clonotype was picked up a small number of times. This chain joins TRBV13 and TRBJ2-5; 8 bases fit TRBD1. The junction had 4 bases not matched to a gene; V was cut back by 5 bases and J by 2 bases. Germline V gene lookup returns CDR1 PRHDT and CDR2 FYEKMQ (reference sequence). The CDR3 sequence is 14 residues long. As DNA, the CDR3 is TGTGCCAGCAGCGCGGACAGGGAACAAGAGACCCAGTACTTC. Translated, it gives CASSADREQETQYF.

This clonotype was seen repeatedly, ten times or more. The gene calls are TRBV7-2 and TRBJ2-1; TRBD1 matches 8 bases. The V and J ends lost 3 bases and 1 base, in that order; junction bases with no gene match: 2. This CDR3 contains 15 residues. Germline assignment: CDR1 SGHTA and CDR2 FQGNSA. CDR3 region: CASSFRGRSYNEQFF. CDR3 sequence (DNA): TGTGCCAGCAGCTTCAGGGGGCGGTCCTACAATGAGCAGTTCTTC. The full variable domain, its missing parts supplied by reference TRBV7-2 and TRBJ2-1, is GAGVSQSPSNKVTEKGKDVELRCDPISGHTALYWYRQSLGQGLEFLIYFQGNSAPDKSGLPSDRFSAERTGGSVSTLTIQRTQQEDSAVYLCASSFRGRSYNEQFFGPGTRLTVL.

This clonotype was picked up many times. The J gene is TRBJ2-7, the V gene TRBV28, with 10 bases identical to TRBD1. Trimming took 5 bases from V and 3 from J; bases not matched to a gene: 7. There are 15 residues in the CDR3. Germline V gives CDR1 MDHEN, CDR2 SYDVKM. The CDR3 DNA is TGTGCCAGCAGTCTCTCCGGGACAGGGGTCTACGAGCAGTACTTC. As protein: CASSLSGTGVYEQYF.

This chain joins TRBV12-3 or TRBV12-4 and TRBJ2-1, with 10 nucleotides matching TRBD2. The CDR3 covers 16 residues. Unmatched junction bases numbered 6, after V lost 4 bases and J lost 3 bases. The CDR3 region has the DNA TGTGCCAGCAGTTACCCTTCTAGCGGGAGCTACAATGAGCAGTTCTTC. It specifies CASSYPSSGSYNEQFF.

The chain recombines TRBV3-1 with TRBJ1-2; unclear D gene. V lost 0 bases and J 7 bases, leaving 15 bases between the germline ends. Germline V gene lookup returns CDR1 LGHDT and CDR2 YNNKEL (reference sequence). This CDR3 has 15 amino acids. As DNA, the CDR3 is TGTGCCAGCAGCCAAGATCTTGTACGCGGGAGTGGCTACACCTTC. This translates into CASSQDLVRGSGYTF. The full variable domain, completed using reference TRBV3-1 and TRBJ1-2, is DTAVSQTPKYLVTQMGNDKSIKCEQNLGHDTMYWYKQDSKKFLKIMFSYNNKELIINETVPNRFSPKSPDKAHLNLHINSLELGDSAVYFCASSQDLVRGSGYTFGSGTRLTVV.

For this clonotype: The junction departs from the called germline gene at one end, perhaps through a read error. This CDR3 is CASSLKGTRELFF. In DNA, the CDR3 is TGTGCCAGCAGTTTGAAGGGCACCCGGGAGCTGTTTTTT. The rearrangement joins TRBV28 to TRBJ2-2; D is uncertain. Germline loops: CDR1 MDHEN, CDR2 SYDVKM. The CDR3 is 13 amino acids.

The V and J genes are TRBV20-1 and TRBJ1-5, with D possibly TRBD1 on 6 matching bases. The germline V gene has CDR1 DFQATT and CDR2 SNEGSKA (reference sequence). V was shortened by 4 bases and J by 3 bases, with 16 bases between the two germline ends. The CDR3 loop spans 15 amino acids. The CDR3 region is CSATRQAGDNQPQHF. The CDR3 bases are TGCAGTGCTACACGACAGGCCGGGGACAATCAGCCCCAGCATTTT.

The J gene is TRBJ2-3, the V gene TRBV7-2, with D possibly matching TRBD1 (6 bases). This CDR3 contains 16 residues. The germline V gene has CDR1 SGHTA and CDR2 FQGNSA. The V gene lost 1 base and the J gene lost 3 bases, with 14 bases spanning the gap. The CDR3 loop is CASSLVVLQGTDTQYF. The CDR3 nucleotides are TGTGCCAGCAGCTTAGTCGTCCTTCAGGGGACAGATACGCAGTATTTT.

V and J are TRBV28 and TRBJ2-4; 12 nucleotides match TRBD1. J lost 1 base, V lost 3 bases, and 10 bases had no gene match. CDR3 length: 19 amino acids. Germline CDR1 MDHEN, CDR2 SYDVKM. The CDR3 DNA reads as TGTGCCAGCAGTTTCCCCCGGGACAGGGGGCGCCAGGCCAAAAACATTCAGTACTTC. This translates into CASSFPRDRGRQAKNIQYF.

The rearrangement links TRBV25-1 to TRBJ2-4, with TRBD1 matching over 8 bases. Per the germline V gene, CDR1 is MGHDK and CDR2 is SYGVNS. V lost 10 bases and J lost 15; bases outside the gene matches: 14. This CDR3 contains 12 residues. DNA for the CDR3: TGTGCCACCGGACAGGGAAGGGACGAGCGGTACTTC. Protein product: CATGQGRDERYF.

There are a few counts of this clonotype. This CDR3 reads CSARDRQNQPQHF. In DNA form, the CDR3 reads TGCAGTGCTAGGGACCGCCAAAATCAGCCCCAGCATTTT. This rearrangement joins TRBV20-1 to TRBJ1-5; D not resolved. This CDR3 comprises 13 residues. CDR1 and CDR2 from the germline V gene are DFQATT and SNEGSKA (reference sequence). V shed 3 bases and J shed 4 bases, with 10 bases lying between them.

This clonotype was counted only a few times. The genes are TRBV12-3 or TRBV12-4 and TRBJ2-1, with 7 bases fitting TRBD2. The CDR3 extends over 14 amino acids. The V segment lost 5 bases and the J segment 4 bases; nucleotides outside the gene matches: 5. In DNA form, the CDR3 reads TGTGCCAGCAGTCGCGGGAGCGCTTACAATGAGCAGTTCTTC. The encoded protein is CASSRGSAYNEQFF.

This chain uses TRBV20-1 with TRBJ2-7; 9 bases match TRBD2. Germline CDR1 and CDR2: DFQATT and SNEGSKA (reference sequence). The CDR3 extends over 15 amino acids. V shed 6 bases, J shed 0 bases, and the junction held 9 bases outside the gene matches. Here the CDR3 reads CSASRGSGSSYEQYF. CDR3 nucleotide sequence: TGCAGTGCCAGCCGTGGTAGCGGGAGCTCCTACGAGCAGTACTTC.

This clonotype was recorded at least ten times. The gene calls are TRBV29-1 and TRBJ2-3; no clear D gene. With 7 bases removed from V and 1 base from J, the gap between germline ends came to 12 bases. The CDR3 consists of 13 residues. Germline CDR1 reads SQVTM; CDR2 reads ANQGSEA. The CDR3 DNA sequence: TGCAGCGCAACGTTGTGGGGCACAGATACGCAGTATTTT. This translates into CSATLWGTDTQYF.

This chain uses TRBV29-1 with TRBJ1-1, with unresolved D. The CDR3 spans 12 residues. The V end was cut by 8 bases, the J end by 1 base, with 11 bases between. The germline gives CDR1 SQVTM, CDR2 ANQGSEA. CDR3 DNA sequence: TGCAGCTGCAGCGGTCGGAACACTGAAGCTTTCTTT. Encoded protein: CSCSGRNTEAFF. The whole variable domain, remainder taken from reference TRBV29-1 and TRBJ1-1, is SAVISQKPSRDICQRGTSLTIQCQVDSQVTMMFWYRQQPGQSLTLIATANQGSEATYESGFVIDKFPISRPNLTFSTLTVSNMSPEDSSIYLCSCSGRNTEAFFGQGTRLTVV.

The genes are TRBV20-1 and TRBJ1-5, with 10 bases identical to TRBD1. The V segment lost 5 bases and the J segment 7 bases; nucleotides outside the gene matches: 8. This CDR3 has 14 amino acids. Germline lookup yields CDR1 DFQATT and CDR2 SNEGSKA (reference sequence). CDR3 protein: CSALTGGGQQPQHF. CDR3 in DNA: TGCAGTGCTTTGACAGGGGGCGGTCAACAGCCCCAGCATTTT.

This clonotype was detected a few times. The rearrangement joins TRBV5-1 to TRBJ1-2, with no clear D. V was trimmed by 7 bases and J by 8 bases, leaving 12 bases between them. The CDR3 runs 11 residues. Germline V gene sequence: CDR1 SGHRS, CDR2 YFSETQ. Here the CDR3 DNA reads TGCGCCAGCCACGAGGGCGGGGGCTACACCTTC. This sequence encodes CASHEGGGYTF. Variable domain in full (rest from reference TRBV5-1 and TRBJ1-2): KAGVTQTPRYLIKTRGQQVTLSCSPISGHRSVSWYQQTPGQGLQFLFEYFSETQRNKGNFPGRFSGRQFSNSRSEMNVSTLELGDSALYLCASHEGGGYTFGSGTRLTVV.

This clonotype was seen more than once but under ten times. CDR3 in amino acids: CSARPVAGVETQYF. The CDR3 bases are TGCAGTGCTAGACCCGTAGCGGGGGTAGAGACCCAGTACTTC. The chain joins TRBV20-1 to TRBJ2-5; 9 nucleotides line up with TRBD2. In germline, CDR1 is DFQATT, CDR2 SNEGSKA (reference sequence). This CDR3 spans 14 amino acids. The ends lost 2 bases at V and 4 bases at J; junction bases unmatched: 5.

This clonotype has a count of ten or more. One end of the junction varies from germline; a read error may be responsible. Written as DNA, the CDR3 is TGTGCTAGCAGCCAGGGACTAGCGGGACCATACAATGAGCAGTTCTTC. Its protein product is CASSQGLAGPYNEQFF. This chain connects TRBV4-2 to TRBJ2-1; 13 bases line up with TRBD2. CDR3 length equals 16 residues. CDR1 is LGHNA, CDR2 YNFKEQ, per germline.

Of note for this clonotype: It may be a read error: a sequence one base away is much more abundant. The chain uses TRBV29-1 and TRBJ2-1; tentatively, D is TRBD1 (6 bases). V was pared by 0 bases and J by 10 bases, with 13 bases between. Germline assignment: CDR1 SQVTM and CDR2 ANQGSEA. This CDR3 region has 13 residues. CDR3 nucleotide sequence: TGCAGCGTTGAAGAGGACAGACCCTACGAGCAGTTCTTC. Translating it yields CSVEEDRPYEQFF.

The genes are TRBV6-1 and TRBJ2-4, with D perhaps TRBD1 (6 bases). Near its end, the DNA agrees better with TRBJ2-7, so the J call may be wrong. The CDR3 spans 15 residues. The germline CDR1 and CDR2 sequences are MNHNS and SASEGT. CDR3 in amino acids: CASRSRGRGFYEQYF. The CDR3 nucleotides are TGTGCCAGCAGATCCAGGGGCAGGGGATTCTACGAGCAGTACTTC.

This clonotype was counted a few times. This chain links TRBV7-9 with TRBJ1-1; D unclear. Trimming took off 0 bases at V and 5 bases at J, with 7 bases between the two ends. Germline V gene data show CDR1 as SEHNR and CDR2 as FQNEAQ (reference sequence). This CDR3 is 13 amino acids long. The CDR3 reads CASSLASGTEAFF. DNA for the CDR3: TGTGCCAGCAGCTTAGCCTCTGGAACTGAAGCTTTCTTT.

V is TRBV11-2 and J is TRBJ1-1; a weak D match, TRBD1 (6 bases). The V gene lost 4 bases and the J gene lost 4 bases, with 16 bases spanning the gap. CDR1 is SGHAT, CDR2 FQNNGV, per germline. There are 15 residues in the CDR3. CDR3 nucleotides: TGTGCCAGCAGCTCGACGAGGGGGGCTATCACTGAAGCTTTCTTT. This translates into CASSSTRGAITEAFF.

This clonotype was observed a few times. This chain connects TRBV3-1 to TRBJ1-1; D not certain. This CDR3 comprises 14 residues. Deletions cut 2 bases from V and 0 bases from J, with 7 bases between. Germline lookup yields CDR1 LGHDT and CDR2 YNNKEL (reference sequence). The CDR3 reads CASSQPGVNTEAFF. CDR3 bases: TGTGCCAGCAGCCAACCCGGCGTGAACACTGAAGCTTTCTTT.

This clonotype was observed a few times. This sequence joins TRBV6-7 and TRBJ1-1; weak D call: TRBD1 (6 bases). TRBV6-7 is designated an ORF whose function remains uncertain. Trimming stripped 5 bases from V and 3 bases from J, with 13 bases between. CDR3 length: 14 residues. The CDR3 DNA reads as TGTGCCAGCAGTCGCCGGGGGGCCTACACTGAAGCTTTCTTT. Encoded protein: CASSRRGAYTEAFF.

This clonotype appeared a few times. J is TRBJ2-5 and V is TRBV20-1; TRBD2 is a possible D gene (6 bases). Trimming took 3 bases from V and 4 from J, leaving 15 bases between them. Germline CDR1 is DFQATT and CDR2 is SNEGSKA (reference sequence). CDR3 length equals 14 residues. The CDR3 sequence is CSARLASSLETQYF. CDR3 in DNA: TGCAGTGCTAGGCTAGCGTCCTCCCTAGAGACCCAGTACTTC.